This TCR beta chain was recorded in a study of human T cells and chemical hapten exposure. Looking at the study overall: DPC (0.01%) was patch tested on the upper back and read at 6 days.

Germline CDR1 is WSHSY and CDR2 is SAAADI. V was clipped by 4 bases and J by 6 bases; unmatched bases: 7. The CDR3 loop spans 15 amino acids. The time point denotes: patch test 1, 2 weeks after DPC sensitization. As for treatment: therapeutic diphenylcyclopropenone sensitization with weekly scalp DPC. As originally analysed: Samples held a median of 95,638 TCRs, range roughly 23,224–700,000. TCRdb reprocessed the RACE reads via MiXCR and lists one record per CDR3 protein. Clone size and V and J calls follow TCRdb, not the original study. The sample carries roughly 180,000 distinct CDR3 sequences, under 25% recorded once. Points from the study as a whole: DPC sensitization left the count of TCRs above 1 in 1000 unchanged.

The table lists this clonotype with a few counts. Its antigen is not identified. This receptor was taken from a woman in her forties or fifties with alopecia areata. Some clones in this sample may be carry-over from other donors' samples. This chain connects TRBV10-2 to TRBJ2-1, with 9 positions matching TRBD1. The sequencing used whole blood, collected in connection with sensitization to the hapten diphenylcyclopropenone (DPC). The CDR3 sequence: CASSVPTGGVNEQFF. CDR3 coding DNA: TGCGCCAGCAGTGTCCCGACAGGGGGTGTCAATGAGCAGTTCTTC.